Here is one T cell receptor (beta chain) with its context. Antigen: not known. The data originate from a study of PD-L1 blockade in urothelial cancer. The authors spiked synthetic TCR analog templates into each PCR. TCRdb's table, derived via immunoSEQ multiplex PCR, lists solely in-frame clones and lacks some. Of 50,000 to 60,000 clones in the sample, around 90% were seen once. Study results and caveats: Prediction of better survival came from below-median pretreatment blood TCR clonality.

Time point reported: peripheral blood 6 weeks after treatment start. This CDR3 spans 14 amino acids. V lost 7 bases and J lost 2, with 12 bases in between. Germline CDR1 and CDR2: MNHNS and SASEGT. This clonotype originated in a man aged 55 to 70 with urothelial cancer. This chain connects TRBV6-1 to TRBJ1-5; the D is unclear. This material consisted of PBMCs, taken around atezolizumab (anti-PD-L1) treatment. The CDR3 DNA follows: TGTGCCAGCAAAGTTTTGCAGGGCAATCAGCCCCAGCATTTT. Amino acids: CASKVLQGNQPQHF.